Listed below are T cell receptor beta chains from one sample, sequenced in a study of cytomegalovirus exposure and HLA in healthy donors. Using immunoSEQ multiplex PCR, the repertoire was profiled, and TCRdb retains in-frame clones only, with some absent. The table lists roughly 150,000 clones, around 90% of them singletons. Material for sequencing was PBMCs. Receptors originate from a woman aged 18-29 years in good health and CMV-seropositive. Each CDR3 is given with its conserved first and last residue.

TRBJ2-3 TRBV5-1 CASSLGPTTTDTQYF
TRBJ2-1 TRBV25-1 CASSEGHSYNEQFF
TRBJ1-4 TRBV27 CASAGTGREKLFF
TRBJ2-7 TRBV7-7 CASSPGPGSSYEQYF
TRBJ2-5 TRBV5-6 CASSPRTSGMYQETQYF
TRBJ2-3 TRBV7-3 CASSLSGSTDTQYF
TRBJ1-2 TRBV7-9 CASSLGSDYGYTF
TRBJ1-2 TRBV6-5 CASSPPRTGTYGYTF
TRBJ2-5 TRBV4-2 CASSQVLAGETQYF
TRBJ2-3 TRBV6-5 CATQPGTGGPDTQYF
TRBJ1-1 TRBV28 CASREGLLNTEAFF
TRBJ1-2 TRBV4-1 CASSQEGGGAGYGYTF
TRBJ2-1 TRBV13 CASRLAGGPSYNEQFF
TRBJ1-4 TRBV11-2 CASSETGVRTNEKLFF
TRBJ1-1 TRBV4-1 CASSQDSRGFAIGIEAFF
TRBJ2-7 TRBV27 CASRLIAGVHEQYF
TRBJ1-5 TRBV6-1 CASSVNRGRRNQPQHF
TRBJ2-1 TRBV6-6 CASSYSRTSDEQFF
TRBJ1-2 TRBV5-8 CASSRYAGGDGYTF
TRBJ2-1 TRBV11-3 CASSPGLAGVNEQFF
TRBJ2-5 TRBV5-1 CASSRTSGKVETQYF
TRBJ2-7 TRBV28 CASSFSRYEQYF
TRBJ1-4 TRBV5-1 CASSGPGLKGEKLFF
TRBJ2-7 TRBV11-3 CASSFLAGGPYEQYF
TRBJ2-7 TRBV7-6 CASSLLLGGPSEQYF
TRBJ2-5 TRBV30 CAWNREGVQETQYF
TRBJ2-1 TRBV2 CASSAFRGTWFF
TRBJ2-7 TRBV5-8 CASTRRSTFSYEQYF
TRBJ2-7 TRBV9 CASSVGGDLTYEQYF
TRBJ2-2 TRBV7-9 CASSLALFGELFF
TRBJ2-6 TRBV18 CASSLLQGTGANVLTF
TRBJ2-5 TRBV5-6 CASSLVGGTISGETQYF
TRBJ1-5 TRBV7-2 CASRPAGGGNQPQHF
TRBJ2-7 TRBV19 CASSIGTGDEQYF
TRBJ2-1 TRBV27 CASGELAGPYNEQFF
TRBJ2-6 TRBV14 CASSQASAGANVLTF
TRBJ2-3 TRBV10-2 CASLLAGGTDTQYF
TRBJ2-3 TRBV27 CASRYKGRTDTQYF
TRBJ1-5 TRBV28 CASSLSYSNQPQHF
TRBJ1-2 TRBV30 CAWLTGGYGYTF
TRBJ2-1 TRBV5-1 CASSRGLAGGPGNEQFF
TRBJ2-7 TRBV5-1 CASSLVGVPYEQYF
TRBJ1-4 TRBV4-3 CASSQDTDSVEKLFF
TRBJ2-7 TRBV6-5 CASSRGPSSYEQYF
TRBJ2-2 TRBV10-2 CASSDPYGPGGNTGELFF
TRBJ2-3 TRBV9 CASSVDLAGPTSTDTQYF
TRBJ1-5 TRBV7-8 CASSLAAGWGNQPQHF
TRBJ2-7 TRBV2 CASRGRTGGGGYEQYF
TRBJ2-1 TRBV11-1 CASSLGKRDRAGNEQFF
TRBJ1-2 TRBV6-4 CASSVEGGLNYGYTF
TRBJ1-2 TRBV9 CASSVATGIYGYTF
TRBJ2-3 TRBV7-9 CASSLATGVSTDTQYF
TRBJ2-7 TRBV5-1 CASSYSSGAYEQYF
TRBJ2-7 TRBV29-1 CSVGLDRDYEQYF
TRBJ2-7 TRBV5-8 CASSLSGVEQYF